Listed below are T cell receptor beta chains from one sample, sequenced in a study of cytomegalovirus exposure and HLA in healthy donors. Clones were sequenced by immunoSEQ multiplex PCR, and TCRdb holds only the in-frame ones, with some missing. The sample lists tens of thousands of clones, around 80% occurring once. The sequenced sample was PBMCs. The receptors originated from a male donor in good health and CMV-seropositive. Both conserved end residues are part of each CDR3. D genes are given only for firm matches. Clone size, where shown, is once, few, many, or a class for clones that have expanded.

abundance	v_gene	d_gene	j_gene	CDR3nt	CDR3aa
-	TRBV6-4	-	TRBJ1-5	TGTGCCAGCAGTGAATCAAGCAATCAGCCCCAGCATTTT	CASSESSNQPQHF
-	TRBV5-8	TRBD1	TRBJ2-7	TGTGCCAGCAGTTCCCAGGGGGTACCGTACGAGCAGTACTTC	CASSSQGVPYEQYF
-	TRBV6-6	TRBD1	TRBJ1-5	TGTGCCAGCAAAGAAAACCCGGACAGGGGGCATCAGCCCCAGCATTTT	CASKENPDRGHQPQHF
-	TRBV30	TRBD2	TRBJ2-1	TGTGCCAGGGACGGGACTAGCGGTTACAATGAGCAGTTCTTC	CARDGTSGYNEQFF
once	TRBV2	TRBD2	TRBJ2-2	TGTGCCAGCAGTGACTTAGCGGGAGGAAGAACCGGGGAGCTGTTTTTT	CASSDLAGGRTGELFF
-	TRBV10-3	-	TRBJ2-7	TGTGCCATCAGTGGGGGGCCTAAAAGGAACTACGAGCAGTACTTC	CAISGGPKRNYEQYF
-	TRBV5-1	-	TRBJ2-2	TGCGCCAGCTCCCGAGGGGGAGGGGACACCGGGGAGCTGTTTTTT	CASSRGGGDTGELFF
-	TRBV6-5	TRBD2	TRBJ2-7	TGTGCCAGCAGTTCCGGGACTAGCAGCCTCTACGAGCAGTACTTC	CASSSGTSSLYEQYF
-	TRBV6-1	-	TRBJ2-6	TGTGCCAGCAGGAGGGTTGGGGCCAACGTCCTGACTTTC	CASRRVGANVLTF
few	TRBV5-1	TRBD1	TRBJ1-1	TGCGCCAGCAGCTTGGTACAGGGGGCATTGGGTGAAGCTTTCTTT	CASSLVQGALGEAFF
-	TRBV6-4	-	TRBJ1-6	TGTGCCAGCAGCGACGACACAGGGTATAATTCACCCCTCCACTTT	CASSDDTGYNSPLHF
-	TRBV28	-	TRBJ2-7	TGTGCCAGCGGGATTGGACAGAGCTCCTACGAGCAGTACTTC	CASGIGQSSYEQYF
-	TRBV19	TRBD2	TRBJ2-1	TGTGCCAGCTCCCTCGGGGTAGCGGGTACCTACAATGAGCAGTTCTTC	CASSLGVAGTYNEQFF
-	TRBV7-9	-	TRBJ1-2	TGTGCCAGCAGCTTCAACAGGGCTGGCTACACCTTC	CASSFNRAGYTF
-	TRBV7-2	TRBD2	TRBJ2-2	TGTGCCAGCAGCTCTACCGGGACTAGCACCGGGGAGCTGTTTTTT	CASSSTGTSTGELFF
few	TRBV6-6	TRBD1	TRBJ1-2	TGTGCCAGCAGCTCCGACAGGGGATTTGGCTACACCTTC	CASSSDRGFGYTF
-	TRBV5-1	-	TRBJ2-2	TGCGCCAGCAGCGCCGATTCCAACAGGGCCCGCACCGGGGAGCTGTTTTTT	CASSADSNRARTGELFF
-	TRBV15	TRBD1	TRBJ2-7	TGTGCCACCAGCAGGACAGGGACGGGCTACGAGCAGTACTTC	CATSRTGTGYEQYF
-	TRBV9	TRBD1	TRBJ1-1	TGTGCCAGCAGCTCCCGAGGGGACAGGGTGCAACCCCTGAACACTGAAGCTTTCTTT	CASSSRGDRVQPLNTEAFF
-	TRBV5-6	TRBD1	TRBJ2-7	TGTGCCAGCAGCTTGGTGGGACAGGGGATCTACGAGCAGTACTTC	CASSLVGQGIYEQYF
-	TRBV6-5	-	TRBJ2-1	TGTGCCAGCAGTTACTCGATGGGACTTCTCAATGAGCAGTTCTTC	CASSYSMGLLNEQFF
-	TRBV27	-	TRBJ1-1	TGTGCCAGCAGTTTATTTTGGGGCAACACTGAAGCTTTCTTT	CASSLFWGNTEAFF
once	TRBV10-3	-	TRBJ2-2	TGTGCCATCAGTGAGTCGAGGGGAGGTGAGCTGTTTTTT	CAISESRGGELFF
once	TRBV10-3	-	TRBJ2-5	TGTGCCATCAGTGACCAGACTAGAGAGACCCAGTACTTC	CAISDQTRETQYF
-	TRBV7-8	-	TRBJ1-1	TGTGCCAGCAGCTTAGTTTCGTGGGGGGGCACTGAAGCTTTCTTT	CASSLVSWGGTEAFF
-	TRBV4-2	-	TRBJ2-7	TGTGCCAGCAGCCAAGAATTCGGGTCCTACGAGCAGTACTTC	CASSQEFGSYEQYF
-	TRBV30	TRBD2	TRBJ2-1	TGTGCCTGGAGTCCCCGGGGGGATGAGCAGTTCTTC	CAWSPRGDEQFF
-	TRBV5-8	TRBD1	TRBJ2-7	TGTGCCAGCAGTCGCACGGGACAGGGGTCCTACGAGCAGTACTTC	CASSRTGQGSYEQYF
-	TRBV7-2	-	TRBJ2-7	TGTGCCAGCAGCTTATCAACACCCTACGAGCAGTACTTC	CASSLSTPYEQYF
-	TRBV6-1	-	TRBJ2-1	TGTGCCAGCAGTGAATCCGCGGCGAGGACTTTATACAATGAGCAGTTCTTC	CASSESAARTLYNEQFF
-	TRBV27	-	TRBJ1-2	TGTGCCAGCAGTTTTATTGGACAAAACTATGGCTACACCTTC	CASSFIGQNYGYTF
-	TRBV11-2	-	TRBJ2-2	TGTGCCAGCCGGTTTTGGACCGGGGAGCTGTTTTTT	CASRFWTGELFF
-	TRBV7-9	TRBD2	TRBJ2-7	TGTGCCAGCAGCGGGGGGGACTCCGACTACGAGCAGTACTTC	CASSGGDSDYEQYF
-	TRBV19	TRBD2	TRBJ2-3	TGTGCCAGTAGTAACAGACGAAGCGGGAGGGGGGATACGCAGTATTTT	CASSNRRSGRGDTQYF
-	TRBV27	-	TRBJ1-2	TGTGCCAGCAGGCAATCTACGCCTAACCTTAACTATGGCTACACCTTC	CASRQSTPNLNYGYTF
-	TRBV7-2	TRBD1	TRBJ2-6	TGTGCCAGCAGTTCAAGGACAGGACTCTCTGGGGCCAACGTCCTGACTTTC	CASSSRTGLSGANVLTF
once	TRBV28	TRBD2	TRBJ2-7	TGTGCCAGCAGCACCCTAGCGGGAGTAACCTACGAGCAGTACTTC	CASSTLAGVTYEQYF
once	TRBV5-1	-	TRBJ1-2	TGCGCCAGCAGCTTGATTGTAAGAGGGGAGGCTAACTATGGCTACACCTTC	CASSLIVRGEANYGYTF
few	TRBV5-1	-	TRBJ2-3	TGCGCCAGCAGCTTGGGACTAGTTAGCGCAGATACGCAGTATTTT	CASSLGLVSADTQYF
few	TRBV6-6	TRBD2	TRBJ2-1	TGTGCCAGCAGAATCCCCGGGAGGGCCCTCAATGAGCAGTTCTTC	CASRIPGRALNEQFF
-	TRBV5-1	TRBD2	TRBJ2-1	TGCGCCAGCAGCTTGGAGGGACTAGCGGGCTACAATGAGCAGTTCTTC	CASSLEGLAGYNEQFF
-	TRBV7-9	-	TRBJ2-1	TGTGCCAGCAGCCCCCGAACGGTTTACAATGAGCAGTTCTTC	CASSPRTVYNEQFF
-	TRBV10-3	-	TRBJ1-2	TGTGCCATCAGTGAGCCGGGAGATAACTATGGCTACACCTTC	CAISEPGDNYGYTF
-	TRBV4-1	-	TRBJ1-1	TGCGCCAGCAGCCAAGATCGTCGGGGATCCACTGAAGCTTTCTTT	CASSQDRRGSTEAFF
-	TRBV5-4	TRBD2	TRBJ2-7	TGTGCCAGCAGCGTTACTAGCGCCACCTACGAGCAGTACTTC	CASSVTSATYEQYF